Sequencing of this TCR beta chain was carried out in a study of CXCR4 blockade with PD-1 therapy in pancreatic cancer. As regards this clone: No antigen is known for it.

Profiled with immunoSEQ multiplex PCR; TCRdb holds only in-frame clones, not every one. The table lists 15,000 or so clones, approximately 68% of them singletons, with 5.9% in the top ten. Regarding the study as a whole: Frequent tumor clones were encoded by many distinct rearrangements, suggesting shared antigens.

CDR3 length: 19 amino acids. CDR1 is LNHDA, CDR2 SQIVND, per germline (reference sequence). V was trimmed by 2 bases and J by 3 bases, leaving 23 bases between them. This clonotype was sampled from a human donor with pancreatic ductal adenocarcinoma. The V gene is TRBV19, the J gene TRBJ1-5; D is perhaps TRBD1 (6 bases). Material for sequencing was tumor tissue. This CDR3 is CASSILRRDTRRDNQPQHF. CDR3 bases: TGTGCCAGTAGTATATTGCGCCGGGACACCCGACGAGACAATCAGCCCCAGCATTTT.